The 32 T cell receptor beta chains below come from one sample, sequenced in a study of tumor-infiltrating lymphocytes in primary liver carcinoma. Germline DNA was extracted too, while blood RNA derived from unsorted whole blood. Making TCR beta cDNA involved approximately 0.5 ug total RNA and a constant-region primer. Three nested multiplex PCR rounds, a slightly modified ARM-PCR, produced the libraries for TCR beta. Both of the initial two PCR rounds ran for roughly 10 cycles and employed TRBV1-TRBV30 forward primers alongside a C-beta reverse primer. TCRdb reprocessed the multiplex PCR reads with MiXCR, giving one entry per CDR3 protein. Of 300,000 to 400,000 distinct CDR3 sequences listed, 65% are singletons. Sequencing was done on a sample of peripheral blood. Receptors originate from a middle-aged man with primary liver carcinoma and hepatitis B virus infection.

Notes on this clonotype: This sequence may be a read error, since a much larger clone differs from it by one base. Here the CDR3 omits its conserved ending phenylalanine or tryptophan, so a read error is the likely source. The chain is built from TRBV4-1 and TRBJ2-7, with 12 bases lining up with TRBD1. The CDR3 covers 15 residues. CDR1 and CDR2 (germline): MGHRA, YSYEKL. V lost 3 bases and J lost 5; bases outside the gene matches: 5. The chain's CDR3 is CASSHSGTGGHEQYI. CDR3 coding DNA: TGCGCCAGCAGCCATTCCGGGACAGGGGGCCACGAGCAGTACATC.

Worth noting for this clonotype: One junction end disagrees with the germline gene, perhaps due to a read error. V is TRBV11-2 and J is TRBJ2-1; maybe TRBD2 (5 bases). Germline loops: CDR1 SGHAT, CDR2 FQNNGV. The CDR3 covers 17 residues. CDR3 sequence: CASSLDYSGGSDNEQFF. The CDR3 DNA follows: TGTGCCAGCAGCTTAGATTATTCAGGTGGGAGCGACAACGAGCAGTTCTTC.

Worth noting for this clonotype: The conserved final phenylalanine or tryptophan is absent from the CDR3, which likely points to a read error. This sequence joins TRBV11-2 and TRBJ2-3; 9 bases match TRBD2. Germline V gives CDR1 SGHAT, CDR2 FQNNGV. Trimming cost V 0 bases and J 6 bases; bases outside gene matches: 10. This CDR3 has 17 amino acids. The CDR3 region has the DNA TGTGCCAGCAGCTTAGAGGGGGGCGGGAGGGTAACTGATACGCAGTATTTG. It encodes CASSLEGGGRVTDTQYL.

Only one count was recorded for this clonotype. One junction end disagrees with the germline gene, perhaps due to a read error. The chain combines TRBV7-9 with TRBJ2-3; D remains unclear. The CDR3 is 14 residues long. Germline CDR1 and CDR2: SEHNR and FQNEAQ (reference sequence). CDR3 sequence (DNA): TGTGCCAGCAGCCGACGCGTTCACACAGATACGCAGTGTTTT. As protein: CASSRRVHTDTQCF.

About this clonotype itself: At one boundary the junction diverges from the germline segment, which might be a read error. The V gene is TRBV11-2, the J gene TRBJ2-1; 10 bases align to TRBD2. CDR1 is SGHAT, CDR2 FQNNGV, per germline. The CDR3 length is 13 residues. In DNA form, the CDR3 reads TGTGCCATCAGCTCGGGACTAGCGTGGTCGCCGTTCTTC. Its protein is CAISSGLAWSPFF.

This clonotype occurred many times. The rearrangement uses TRBV12-3 or TRBV12-4 and TRBJ1-5; no reliable D call. V was pared by 5 bases and J by 5 bases, with 7 bases between. The CDR3 runs 12 residues. In DNA form, the CDR3 reads TGTGCCAGCAGTCTCAGTGATCAGCCCCAGCATTTT. Its translation: CASSLSDQPQHF.

As to this clonotype: The junction shows a germline mismatch at one end, possibly a read error. The chain recombines TRBV6-1 with TRBJ1-1, with TRBD1 identical over 7 bases. The CDR3 is 15 residues long. From germline, CDR1 is MNHNS and CDR2 SASEGT. CDR3 protein: CASSDRTGGNSEAFF. As DNA, the CDR3 is TGTGCCAGCAGTGACCGGACAGGCGGGAACTCTGAAGCTTTCTTT.

This clonotype was observed many times. The genes are TRBV11-2 and TRBJ2-3, with a weak D call TRBD2 (6 bases). The V end lost 5 bases, the J end lost 4 bases, and 16 bases lay between the germline ends. Germline V CDR1 and CDR2: SGHAT, FQNNGV. The CDR3 is 15 amino acids. As DNA, the CDR3 is TGTGCCAGCAGCGACCGTTTCAGGGAGGCAGATACGCAGTATTTT. This gives the protein CASSDRFREADTQYF. Full variable domain (remainder filled in from reference TRBV11-2 and TRBJ2-3): EAGVAQSPRYKIIEKRQSVAFWCNPISGHATLYWYQQILGQGPKLLIQFQNNGVVDDSQLPKDRFSAERLKGVDSTLKIQPAKLEDSAVYLCASSDRFREADTQYFGPGTRLTVL.

The V and J genes are TRBV5-4 and TRBJ2-6, with unresolved D. This CDR3 is built from 15 residues. Germline V gene lookup returns CDR1 SGHNT and CDR2 YYREEE (reference sequence). The V end was cut by 1 base, the J end by 4 bases, with 9 bases between. The CDR3 coding sequence is TGTGCCAGCAGCTTGCTGTATTCCGGGGCCAACGTCCTGACTTTC. Translating gives CASSLLYSGANVLTF.

Worth noting for this clonotype: This may stem from a read error, because a much larger clone lies one nucleotide away. This chain links TRBV12-5 with TRBJ2-3; no reliable D call. Germline V gives CDR1 LGHNT, CDR2 FRNRAP. The CDR3 contains 12 residues. The CDR3: CASGERPETQYF. In nucleotides, the CDR3 is TGTGCTAGTGGGGAGAGACCAGAAACGCAGTATTTT.

This clonotype was picked up one time. Being one base from a much bigger clone, this may be a read error. This rearrangement joins TRBV6-5 to TRBJ2-7, with 9 bases aligning to TRBD2. V shed 7 bases, J shed 6 bases, and the junction held 10 bases outside the gene matches. From germline, CDR1 is MNHEY and CDR2 SVGAGI. The CDR3 loop spans 14 amino acids. The CDR3 spells CASTKGTSSVEQYF. As DNA, the CDR3 is TGTGCCAGCACAAAGGGGACTAGCTCTGTCGAGCAGTACTTC.

In regard to this clonotype: A clone one base away is much larger, so this may be a read error. The chain couples TRBV5-4 to TRBJ2-3, with a weak D call TRBD1 (5 bases). The CDR3 covers 15 residues. The V gene's germline CDR1 is SGHNT and CDR2 YYREEE (reference sequence). This CDR3 reads CTSSLDQGRTDTQYF. CDR3 bases: TGTACCAGCAGCTTGGATCAGGGCCGCACAGATACGCAGTATTTT.

As concerns this clonotype: The junction does not match germline at one end; this may be a read error. The chain combines TRBV6-6 with TRBJ2-6; 10 bases align to TRBD1. The CDR3 loop spans 18 amino acids. The germline CDR1 and CDR2 sequences are MNHNY and SVGAGI (reference sequence). The CDR3 nucleotides read TGTGCCATCAAATTAACCGGGACAGGGGTTGCTGGGGCCAACGACCTGACTTTC. Amino acid sequence: CAIKLTGTGVAGANDLTF.

For this clonotype: A single base separates this from a much larger clone, so it may be a read error. This chain links TRBV5-5 with TRBJ2-3; 15 bases line up with TRBD2. The CDR3 sequence is 16 residues long. Germline V gene lookup returns CDR1 SGHKS and CDR2 YYEKEE (reference sequence). In nucleotides, the CDR3 is TGTGCCAGCAGCTTGAGTGGGACTAGCGGGAGGATCACGCGGTATTTT. It is translated as CASSLSGTSGRITRYF.

Regarding this clonotype: A read error is possible here, since a much larger clone lies one base away. J is TRBJ1-5 and V is TRBV4-1; 7 nucleotides line up with TRBD1. The CDR3 has 16 residues. Germline CDR1 is MGHRA and CDR2 is YSYEKL. CDR3 in amino acids: CASSPGGAFGNQSQHF. The CDR3 region has the DNA TGCGCCAGCAGCCCAGGGGGGGCTTTCGGCAATCAGTCCCAGCATTTT.

In this sample, this clonotype turned up once. Here the CDR3 DNA reads TGTGCCAGCAGCCGACAGAACCCGACAGGGTTTGGTCACCCCCAGCATTTT. It is translated as CASSRQNPTGFGHPQHF. The chain employs TRBV12-3 or TRBV12-4 and TRBJ1-5; 7 bases are shared with TRBD1. V trimming: 6 bases; J trimming: 10 bases; junction bases outside the gene matches: 21. The CDR3 has 17 amino acids.

This sequence joins TRBV6-6 and TRBJ2-1, with 10 bases lining up with TRBD2. CDR3 length equals 13 residues. Germline-derived CDR1 and CDR2 are MNHNY and SVGAGI (reference sequence). J was trimmed by 10 bases and V by 7 bases; bases with no gene match: 7. CDR3 loop: CASTAGGDREQFF. The CDR3 DNA reads as TGTGCCAGCACAGCGGGGGGGGATAGGGAGCAGTTCTTC.

This clonotype was seen ten or more times. The J gene is TRBJ2-1, the V gene TRBV6-2 or TRBV6-3, with a weak D call TRBD1 (6 bases). V lost 6 bases and J 1 base, leaving 16 bases between the germline ends. Germline V gene sequence: CDR1 MNHEY, CDR2 SVGEGT. This CDR3 contains 16 residues. The CDR3 loop is CASSRLGGESYNEQFF. The DNA for the CDR3 is TGTGCCAGCAGCAGACTTGGGGGCGAGTCCTACAATGAGCAGTTCTTC.

This clonotype was seen many times. The chain joins TRBV6-1 to TRBJ1-5; the match to TRBD1 covers 7 bases. V was clipped by 3 bases and J by 4 bases; unmatched bases: 6. Germline CDR1 and CDR2: MNHNS and SASEGT. The CDR3 loop spans 15 amino acids. The CDR3 reads CASSERTGSNQPQHF. The CDR3 DNA reads TGTGCCAGCAGTGAGAGGACAGGCTCTAATCAGCCCCAGCATTTT.

This clonotype appeared a few times. This chain joins TRBV6-5 and TRBJ2-2; D not certain. The V end lost 0 bases, the J end lost 7 bases, and 12 bases lay between the germline ends. Germline V CDR1 and CDR2: MNHEY, SVGAGI. This CDR3 is built from 15 residues. CDR3 DNA: TGTGCCAGCAGTTACTCGAGAGGCGGTAACGGGGAGCTGTTTTTT. The encoded protein is CASSYSRGGNGELFF.

A word on this clonotype: At one end, the junction sequence differs from germline, possibly due to a read error. CDR3 sequence reads: CASSQGRAALF. The CDR3 DNA is TGTGCCAGCAGCCAGGGGAGGGCAGCTTTATTT. The gene calls are TRBV11-2 and TRBJ1-1; the D gene is possibly TRBD1 (6 bases). Germline loops: CDR1 SGHAT, CDR2 FQNNGV. The CDR3 spans 11 residues. Variable domain in full (rest from reference TRBV11-2 and TRBJ1-1): EAGVAQSPRYKIIEKRQSVAFWCNPISGHATLYWYQQILGQGPKLLIQFQNNGVVDDSQLPKDRFSAERLKGVDSTLKIQPAKLEDSAVYLCASSQGRAALFGQGTRLTVV.

This clonotype occurred a few times. A read error may explain this, as a much larger clone is one base away. This chain joins TRBV5-6 and TRBJ2-5; 10 bases agree with TRBD1. This CDR3 has 15 residues. Germline lookup yields CDR1 SGHDT and CDR2 YYEEEE. CDR3 region: CAGSLRDRGWETQYF. DNA for the CDR3: TGTGCCGGCAGCTTGAGGGACAGGGGTTGGGAGACCCAGTACTTC.

Regarding this clonotype: A much larger clone sits a single nucleotide away, making a read error possible. The J gene is TRBJ2-3, the V gene TRBV4-2; 8 nucleotides match TRBD2. There are 16 residues in the CDR3. CDR1 and CDR2 (germline): LGHNA, YNFKEQ. V was clipped by 2 bases and J by 6 bases; unmatched bases: 10. DNA of the CDR3: TGTGCCAGCAGCCAATGGGGACTAGGCGAAGGGGATACGCAGTATTTT. It specifies CASSQWGLGEGDTQYF.

Notes on this clonotype: Compared with germline, one end of the junction differs, possibly owing to a read error. The V call is TRBV11-2, the J call TRBJ2-7; 10 bases are shared with TRBD2. The V gene's germline CDR1 is SGHAT and CDR2 FQNNGV. The CDR3 spans 16 residues. CDR3 nucleotide sequence: TGTGCCAGTAGCTTATATGAGCTTAGCGGGAGGTACGAGCAGTACTTC. This sequence encodes CASSLYELSGRYEQYF.

The chain carries TRBV4-1 and TRBJ1-1; perhaps TRBD1 as D (5 bases). The CDR3 has 20 residues. The V gene's germline CDR1 is MGHRA and CDR2 YSYEKL. V lost 1 base and J lost 1, with 25 bases in between. CDR3 sequence: CASSQVPGLATIRGNTEAFF. In nucleotides, the CDR3 is TGCGCCAGCAGCCAAGTTCCGGGCCTGGCCACTATAAGGGGGAACACTGAAGCTTTCTTT.

V is TRBV28 and J is TRBJ2-1, with TRBD2 as a possible D gene (6 bases). V gave up 3 bases and J gave up 3 bases, with 9 bases separating them. Per the germline V gene, CDR1 is MDHEN and CDR2 is SYDVKM. CDR3 length: 14 residues. CDR3 protein: CASSFGGIYNEQFF. DNA of the CDR3: TGTGCCAGCAGTTTTGGCGGGATCTACAATGAGCAGTTCTTC.

Details on this clonotype: Without the conserved terminal phenylalanine or tryptophan, this CDR3 likely stems from a read error. The chain recombines TRBV11-2 with TRBJ2-2, with a tentative D call TRBD1 (7 bases). Germline V gene lookup returns CDR1 SGHAT and CDR2 FQNNGV. The CDR3 has 16 amino acids. The CDR3 loop reads CASSLEGGTDTGELFY. The CDR3 DNA follows: TGTGCCAGCAGCTTAGAGGGCGGGACAGACACAGGGGAGCTGTTTTAT.

CDR3 in DNA: TGTGCCAGCAGTACTCCGACAGCATTGAGCACTGAAGCTTTCTTT. Amino acids: CASSTPTALSTEAFF. The rearrangement joins TRBV6-6 to TRBJ1-1; D might be TRBD1 (5 bases). The CDR3 has 15 amino acids. In germline, CDR1 is MNHNY, CDR2 SVGAGI (reference sequence). V gave up 5 bases and J gave up 4 bases, with 17 bases separating them.

For this clonotype: An end of the junction differs from the germline gene, which may be a read error. The chain recombines TRBV4-1 with TRBJ2-2; D is perhaps TRBD2 (5 bases). The germline CDR1 and CDR2 sequences are MGHRA and YSYEKL. This CDR3 spans 18 amino acids. CDR3 in amino acids: CASSQASSRSKFTGVLFF. CDR3 nucleotides: TGCGCTAGCAGCCAAGCGTCTTCTCGGTCCAAATTTACCGGGGTGCTGTTTTTT.

Regarding this clonotype: A much larger clone differs from this one at a single base, so this may be a read error. V is TRBV6-5 and J is TRBJ2-5; D may correspond to TRBD1 or TRBD2 (6 bases each). The length of the CDR3 is 14 residues. Germline V lookup: CDR1 MNHEY, CDR2 SVGAGI. The CDR3 reads CASSYYGGQESQYF. The DNA of the CDR3 is TGTGCCAGCAGTTACTACGGGGGCCAAGAGAGCCAGTACTTC.

About this clonotype itself: This could be a read error, since a much larger clone is one nucleotide away. The genes are TRBV6-5 and TRBJ2-3; TRBD1 might be the D (5 bases). Trimming shortened V by 5 bases and J by 1 base, and 25 bases separated the two germline ends. CDR1 and CDR2 from the germline V gene are MNHEY and SVGAGI. CDR3 size: 19 residues. DNA for the CDR3: TGTGCCAGCAGTAACAACAGGCCTAGGGGTGGTGTGGGCACAGATACGCAGTATTTT. Translating it yields CASSNNRPRGGVGTDTQYF.

This rearrangement joins TRBV6-5 to TRBJ2-3, with a weak D call TRBD1 (5 bases). There are 16 residues in the CDR3. Trimming cost V 6 bases and J 4 bases, with 20 bases left between them. In germline, CDR1 is MNHEY, CDR2 SVGAGI. The CDR3, as DNA: TGTGCCAGCAGCCCGGGCGTAGACAGAGGTCCAGATACGCAGTATTTT. It codes for CASSPGVDRGPDTQYF.